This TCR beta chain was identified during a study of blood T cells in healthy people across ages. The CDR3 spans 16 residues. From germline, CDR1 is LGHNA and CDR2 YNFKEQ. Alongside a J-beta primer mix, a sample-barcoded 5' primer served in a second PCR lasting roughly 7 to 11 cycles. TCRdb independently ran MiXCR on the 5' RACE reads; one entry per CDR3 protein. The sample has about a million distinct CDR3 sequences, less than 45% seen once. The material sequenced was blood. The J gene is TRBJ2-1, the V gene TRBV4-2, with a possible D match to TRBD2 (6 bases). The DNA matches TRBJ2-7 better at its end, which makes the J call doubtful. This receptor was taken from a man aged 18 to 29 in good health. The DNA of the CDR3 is TGTGCCAGCAGCCAAGAGTTATCGGCGGGGCACAATGAGCAGTACTTC. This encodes CASSQELSAGHNEQYF.